This is a list of T cell receptor beta chains from one sample in a study of cytomegalovirus exposure and HLA in healthy donors. Measured with immunoSEQ multiplex PCR; TCRdb has only the in-frame clones, and not every one. The table includes approximately 110,000 clones, roughly 69% detected once. The sample comprised PBMCs. Source of these receptors: a woman aged 40 to 50 in good health and CMV-seropositive. Each CDR3 is given with its conserved first and last residue. The order of the fields is J gene, CDR3 length, clone size, V gene, D gene, CDR3 protein, CDR3 DNA. The D gene is left open where the match is weak. The size entry is marked missing in some rows and otherwise reads once, few, many or a size class.

>TRBJ1-2|13|-|TRBV19|-
CASRWGPRDGYTF
TGTGCCAGTCGGTGGGGGCCCAGGGATGGCTACACCTTC
>TRBJ1-2|14|-|TRBV7-2|-
CASSLGAINYGYTF
TGTGCCAGCAGCCTAGGGGCAATTAACTATGGCTACACCTTC
>TRBJ2-1|15|few|TRBV6-5|TRBD1
CASSARDRFPNEQFF
TGTGCCAGCAGTGCTCGGGACAGGTTTCCCAATGAGCAGTTCTTC
>TRBJ2-1|15|-|TRBV4-3|-
CASSQDPYGGPGQFF
TGCGCCAGCAGCCAAGATCCTTACGGGGGGCCTGGGCAGTTCTTC
>TRBJ1-3|14|-|TRBV4-2|TRBD1
CASSQTRQGDTIYF
TGTGCCAGCAGCCAAACCCGACAGGGTGACACCATATATTTT
>TRBJ2-3|17|-|TRBV7-7|TRBD2
CASSPTGLAGGQATQYF
TGTGCCAGCAGCCCAACCGGACTAGCGGGGGGGCAAGCTACGCAGTATTTT
>TRBJ2-5|12|-|TRBV4-1|-
CASSQAGGTQYF
TGCGCCAGCAGCCAAGCCGGGGGGACCCAGTACTTC
>TRBJ1-5|13|-|TRBV7-9|-
CASSLALNQPQHF
TGTGCCAGCAGCTTAGCCCTCAATCAGCCCCAGCATTTT
>TRBJ2-1|15|-|TRBV5-1|-
CASRLTVQGNNEQFF
TGCGCCAGCAGATTGACCGTTCAGGGGAACAATGAGCAGTTCTTC
>TRBJ2-5|13|-|TRBV6-1|TRBD1
CASSVGQQETQYF
TGTGCCAGCAGTGTGGGACAGCAAGAGACCCAGTACTTC
>TRBJ2-7|11|-|TRBV20-1|-
CSASEFYEQYF
TGCAGTGCTAGTGAGTTCTACGAGCAGTACTTC
>TRBJ2-3|14|once|TRBV7-2|-
CASSSGLSTDTQYF
TGTGCCAGCAGCTCCGGACTGAGCACAGATACGCAGTATTTT
>TRBJ1-4|16|-|TRBV10-1|-
CASSEPPGEVNEKLFF
TGCGCCAGCAGTGAGCCGCCGGGTGAGGTGAATGAAAAACTGTTTTTT
>TRBJ1-3|17|-|TRBV5-4|TRBD1
CASSSGQGRLSGNTIYF
TGTGCCAGCAGCTCTGGACAGGGGCGCCTCTCTGGAAACACCATATATTTT
>TRBJ1-2|14|-|TRBV9|-
CASSVGGLNYGYTF
TGTGCCAGCAGCGTAGGGGGACTTAACTATGGCTACACCTTC
>TRBJ2-1|15|few|TRBV6-5|-
CASSLRGPLWDEQFF
TGTGCCAGCAGTTTACGGGGTCCTTTATGGGATGAGCAGTTCTTC
>TRBJ2-7|15|-|TRBV5-1|-
CASSLDGQGWYEQYF
TGCGCCAGCAGCTTGGACGGGCAGGGATGGTACGAGCAGTACTTC
>TRBJ1-1|14|-|TRBV10-3|TRBD1
CAISGGTGGTEAFF
TGTGCCATCAGTGGGGGGACAGGGGGCACTGAAGCTTTCTTT
>TRBJ1-6|15|-|TRBV7-9|-
CASSLERTANSPLHF
TGTGCCAGCAGCCTCGAAAGGACAGCAAATTCACCCCTCCACTTT
>TRBJ1-6|15|-|TRBV9|-
CASSVVSAGGSPLHF
TGTGCCAGCAGCGTAGTGTCCGCGGGCGGTTCACCCCTCCACTTT
>TRBJ1-2|13|-|TRBV6-5|TRBD1
CASSRGLRYGYTF
TGTGCCAGCAGTAGGGGGCTTCGGTATGGCTACACCTTC
>TRBJ1-1|11|-|TRBV7-3|TRBD1
CASSSGGRTFF
TGTGCCAGCAGCTCAGGGGGCCGGACTTTCTTT
>TRBJ2-1|15|-|TRBV19|TRBD2
CASRNAGGAYNEQFF
TGTGCCAGTAGAAATGCGGGGGGCGCCTACAATGAGCAGTTCTTC
>TRBJ1-1|16|-|TRBV5-1|-
CASSPGDTGLFLEAFF
TGCGCCAGCAGCCCGGGTGACACAGGGTTGTTTCTTGAAGCTTTCTTT
>TRBJ1-1|15|once|TRBV4-1|-
CASSQLGFAGNEAFF
TGCGCCAGCAGCCAATTAGGGTTTGCGGGGAATGAAGCTTTCTTT
>TRBJ2-3|15|once|TRBV5-1|TRBD1
CASSMGQGVTDTQYF
TGCGCCAGCAGCATGGGACAGGGGGTCACAGATACGCAGTATTTT
>TRBJ1-2|14|-|TRBV19|-
CASSRQKANYGYTF
TGTGCCAGTAGTCGCCAGAAAGCTAACTATGGCTACACCTTC
>TRBJ1-1|14|-|TRBV7-9|TRBD1
CASSSQGAATEAFF
TGTGCCAGCAGTTCTCAGGGGGCGGCCACTGAAGCTTTCTTT
>TRBJ2-5|13|-|TRBV7-3|-
CASSLSGLETQYF
TGTGCCAGCAGCTTAAGCGGCCTAGAGACCCAGTACTTC
>TRBJ1-3|14|-|TRBV6-5|-
CASSGQISGNTIYF
TGTGCCAGCAGCGGACAGATCTCTGGAAACACCATATATTTT
>TRBJ1-2|13|once|TRBV29-1|-
CSAQDSLNYGYTF
TGCAGCGCCCAGGACAGCTTGAACTATGGCTACACCTTC
>TRBJ2-7|14|-|TRBV9|-
CASSVEVQGYEQYF
TGTGCCAGCAGCGTAGAGGTACAGGGTTACGAGCAGTACTTC
>TRBJ2-6|14|-|TRBV11-1|-
CASSTSAGANVLTF
TGTGCCAGCAGCACCAGTGCTGGGGCCAACGTCCTGACTTTC
>TRBJ2-7|17|-|TRBV2|TRBD1
CASSEATAGTGGYEQYF
TGTGCCAGCAGTGAAGCGACTGCCGGGACAGGGGGCTACGAGCAGTACTTC
>TRBJ1-5|14|-|TRBV6-6|-
CASSIPGQDQPQHF
TGTGCCAGCAGTATCCCAGGGCAAGACCAGCCCCAGCATTTT
>TRBJ2-3|15|-|TRBV18|TRBD1
CASSPGTDSTDTQYF
TGTGCCAGCTCACCAGGGACAGACAGCACAGATACGCAGTATTTT
>TRBJ2-6|15|-|TRBV9|-
CASSVSGSGANVLTF
TGTGCCAGCAGCGTATCGGGCTCTGGGGCCAACGTCCTGACTTTC
>TRBJ2-1|19|-|TRBV7-7|TRBD2
CASSLALAGEGGAYNEQFF
TGTGCTAGCAGCTTAGCTCTAGCGGGGGAAGGAGGAGCCTACAATGAGCAGTTCTTC
>TRBJ1-6|14|-|TRBV6-6|-
CASSYSQVNSPLHF
TGTGCCAGCAGTTACTCGCAGGTTAATTCACCCCTCCACTTT
>TRBJ1-2|13|-|TRBV2|-
CASSGRSAYGYTF
TGTGCCAGCAGTGGGCGAAGCGCCTATGGCTACACCTTC
>TRBJ1-1|16|-|TRBV7-9|-
CASSLDTDSPYTEAFF
TGTGCCAGCAGCTTAGATACCGACAGCCCCTACACTGAAGCTTTCTTT
>TRBJ1-2|14|few|TRBV5-8|TRBD1
CASSLGRTGYGYTF
TGTGCCAGCAGCTTGGGGCGGACAGGTTATGGCTACACCTTC
>TRBJ1-2|13|-|TRBV15|TRBD1
CATSTNRGLGYTF
TGTGCCACCAGCACAAACAGGGGGCTTGGCTACACCTTC
>TRBJ1-4|17|few|TRBV21-1|-
CASSKFQGAETNEKLFF
TGTGCCAGCAGCAAGTTTCAGGGGGCTGAAACTAATGAAAAACTGTTTTTT
>TRBJ2-7|14|-|TRBV7-2|TRBD1
CASSPRRTGVEQYF
TGTGCCAGCAGCCCCCGTAGGACAGGCGTCGAGCAGTACTTC
>TRBJ1-5|13|-|TRBV12-5|-
CASGFGGNQPQHF
TGTGCTAGTGGTTTCGGAGGCAATCAGCCCCAGCATTTT
>TRBJ1-3|14|-|TRBV6-6|-
CASSYSHSGNTIYF
TGTGCCAGCAGTTACTCTCATTCTGGAAACACCATATATTTT
>TRBJ1-1|16|once|TRBV11-2|-
CASSSKNRTMNTEAFF
TGTGCCAGCAGCTCCAAAAACAGGACTATGAACACTGAAGCTTTCTTT
>TRBJ2-1|16|-|TRBV5-1|-
CASSLREAGSGNEQFF
TGCGCCAGCAGCTTGAGGGAGGCGGGGAGTGGAAATGAGCAGTTCTTC